This TCR beta chain was identified in a study of shared clonotypes between healthy human individuals. CDR3 length equals 15 residues. Germline loops: CDR1 SEHNR, CDR2 FQNEAQ (reference sequence). Assay: immunoSEQ multiplex PCR; the TCRdb copy retains only in-frame clones and omits some. Altogether approximately 530,000 clones are present, approximately 95% being singletons, with the ten largest covering 0.05% to 0.08%. The sample was naive CD4+ T cells sorted from blood. Subset here: CD45RA+ positively selected. This sequence joins TRBV7-9 and TRBJ2-5; tentative D call: TRBD1 (6 bases). With the DNA end fitting TRBJ2-7 better, the J assignment may be wrong. The receptor was derived from a woman aged 25 to 39 in good health. The CDR3 DNA reads TGTGCCAGCAGCTTGAGGACAGAAGGGTACTACGAGCAGTACTTC. It encodes CASSLRTEGYYEQYF.